These T cell receptor beta chains were read from a single sample in a study of Graves' ophthalmopathy and Graves' hyperthyroidism. Via MiXCR, TCRdb re-called the multiplex PCR reads, giving one row per CDR3 protein. The sample lists over 500,000 distinct CDR3 sequences, 22% occurring once. What was sequenced was peripheral blood. These receptors were collected from a woman aged 18-30 years with stable Graves' hyperthyroidism. Some clones in this sample may be carry-over from other donors' samples. Both conserved end residues are part of each CDR3.

j_call v_call cdr3_aa
TRBJ1-1 TRBV7-3 CASSGGAGGGTEAFF
TRBJ1-1 TRBV15 CATSRVRRAFEAFF
TRBJ1-3 TRBV28 CASSPGYGNTIYF
TRBJ2-7 TRBV4-2 CASSQDHKQIYEQYF
TRBJ1-1 TRBV30 CAWRVTGSGTEAFF
TRBJ2-7 TRBV4-2 CASSQLRSYEQYF
TRBJ2-2 TRBV15 CATSIGGAGTGELFF
TRBJ1-6 TRBV11-2 CASSRLDRDNSPLHF
TRBJ2-7 TRBV7-2 CASSFSGKSSYEQYF
TRBJ1-1 TRBV4-1 CASSQDPAGFTGTEAFF